The rows below give T cell receptor beta chains drawn from one sample of a study of beta chain features in type 1 diabetes. TCRdb's copy holds only in-frame clones and misses some; the assay was immunoSEQ multiplex PCR. Here the sample spans around 250,000 clones, about 13% being singletons. The sample was naive CD4+ T cells from blood. Receptors originate from a man aged 25 to 45 with type 1 diabetes. Both conserved end residues are part of each CDR3. Expanded clones are given a class, and other clones once, few, many or no size at all.

. TRBJ2-7 TRBV25-1 CASSRTGVYEQYF
. TRBJ1-4 TRBV19 CASRGSHAGPGNEKLFF
. TRBJ2-7 TRBV5-1 CASSSRGIGDEQYF
few TRBJ2-4 TRBV20-1 CSADRDYIQYF
few TRBJ1-2 TRBV29-1 CSVDRAYGYTF
. TRBJ1-1 TRBV6-5 CASSYFMNTEAFF
. TRBJ2-1 TRBV7-3 CASSVDSNEQFF
few TRBJ2-5 TRBV14 CASSQRTAQETQYF
. TRBJ2-3 TRBV10-3 CAISGGTGATQYF
. TRBJ1-5 TRBV28 CASSSRSQPQHF
few TRBJ2-5 TRBV2 CASSEARGEETQYF
. TRBJ2-3 TRBV7-2 CASSYTSFRTDTQYF
few TRBJ1-2 TRBV27 CASSFHGGYGYTF
. TRBJ2-3 TRBV11-3 CASSLSGSTDTQYF
. TRBJ1-2 TRBV2 CASSEADYGYTF
. TRBJ2-1 TRBV19 CASSMTSGPYNEQFF
few TRBJ2-1 TRBV9 CASSDPGTRGHNEQFF
. TRBJ2-1 TRBV18 CASSQGVMTSGEQFF
few TRBJ2-7 TRBV7-6 CASSFRTSGRATYEQYF
few TRBJ2-1 TRBV4-1 CASSQSTVAGAFF
few TRBJ2-7 TRBV7-9 CASSLGLAAIYEQYF
. TRBJ2-2 TRBV7-9 CASSLLGTGELFF
few TRBJ2-5 TRBV14 CASSQARGQVGQETQYF
. TRBJ2-7 TRBV4-2 CASSQDLPSGRLALHGYEQYF
. TRBJ2-1 TRBV18 CASSIRDSEQFF
. TRBJ1-5 TRBV15 CATSRDREAAYQPQHF
. TRBJ2-1 TRBV6-4 CASSDLAATEQFF
. TRBJ1-2 TRBV15 CATSPDKSGYGYTF
few TRBJ2-5 TRBV5-1 CASSPGLAGGSETQYF
. TRBJ2-1 TRBV9 CASSPGDSSYNEQFF
few TRBJ2-1 TRBV10-3 CAISESSGSYNEQFF
. TRBJ2-1 TRBV30 CAWSRTGYNEQFF
few TRBJ2-5 TRBV28 CASSPPQGGETQYF
few TRBJ1-4 TRBV7-9 CASSLGAFGAGKLFF
. TRBJ1-4 TRBV28 CASSLTLKKLFF
few TRBJ2-5 TRBV11-2 CATTRLAVQETQYF
. TRBJ2-3 TRBV27 CASRSPLGTSGTDTQYF
few TRBJ2-1 TRBV5-1 CASSSGLAGPNEQFF
. TRBJ2-3 TRBV5-6 CASRTDRVSDTQYF
few TRBJ2-7 TRBV9 CASSGAGTKSYEQYF
. TRBJ1-2 TRBV27 CASSPYGQGYGYTF
few TRBJ2-1 TRBV2 CASSERQEEQFF
few TRBJ2-3 TRBV30 CALDLASTDTQYF
. TRBJ2-1 TRBV7-9 CASSIIRGAGGEQFF
few TRBJ2-5 TRBV11-2 CASSLDRPRETQYF
few TRBJ1-1 TRBV30 CAGYGVPNTEAFF
. TRBJ2-1 TRBV4-2 CASSQSRGGSYNEQFF
. TRBJ2-6 TRBV30 CAWRTGWFSGANVLTF
. TRBJ1-1 TRBV2 CASSLDRNTEAFF
few TRBJ1-5 TRBV29-1 CSVGRGMDQPQHF
. TRBJ2-1 TRBV11-2 CASSLITGYLFF
. TRBJ2-7 TRBV7-3 CASSFEGGDEQYF
few TRBJ1-1 TRBV28 CASSSGGARTEAFF
. TRBJ1-2 TRBV7-3 CASSPTLDSDYGYTF
few TRBJ2-1 TRBV11-1 CASRKDRLGQFF
. TRBJ1-5 TRBV9 CASSVGTNQPQHF
. TRBJ2-7 TRBV5-6 CASSSGQGGFYEQYF